The 9 T cell receptor beta chains given below trace back to one sample, sequenced in a study of CD8 T cells in ankylosing spondylitis. TCRdb re-called the 5' RACE reads through MiXCR, storing one row per CDR3 protein. The sample records more than 200,000 distinct CDR3 sequences, around 25% being singletons. Sequenced material: blood, either unsorted or a sorted T cell fraction (not recorded which). These receptors originate from a male donor with ankylosing spondylitis or in good health (not recorded which).

This clonotype was observed a few times. V usage is TRBV12-3 or TRBV12-4 and J usage is TRBJ2-5; D may correspond to TRBD1 or TRBD2 (5 bases each). The CDR3 extends over 16 amino acids. Trimming left V 5 bases short and J 5 bases short, with 21 bases between. CDR3 bases: TGTGCCAGCAGTCGAAACCGGGGCAGGAATACCGAGACCCAGTACTTC. Translation gives CASSRNRGRNTETQYF.

This clonotype was picked up many times. The V gene is TRBV28, the J gene TRBJ2-1, with 7 positions matching TRBD1. The CDR3 contains 16 residues. CDR1 and CDR2 (germline): MDHEN, SYDVKM. Trimming removed 5 bases from V and 4 bases from J; junction bases left unmatched: 11. In DNA, the CDR3 is TGTGCCAGCAGTGACCCCGGGACAGACCATTACAATGAGCAGTTCTTC. Its protein is CASSDPGTDHYNEQFF.

This chain connects TRBV20-1 to TRBJ2-5, with 8 nucleotides matching TRBD1. V lost 4 bases to trimming and J lost 4 bases; unmatched junction nucleotides: 11. The CDR3 covers 15 residues. Germline V gives CDR1 DFQATT, CDR2 SNEGSKA (reference sequence). The DNA for the CDR3 is TGCAGTGCTAACAGGGACAGGACCTCGGGAGAGACCCAGTACTTC. Translation: CSANRDRTSGETQYF.

This clonotype came up a few times. The V call is TRBV12-3 or TRBV12-4, the J call TRBJ2-7; 7 nucleotides match TRBD1. The CDR3 spans 14 residues. Germline trimming cut 4 bases from V and 2 bases from J; bases unmatched to any gene: 5. Written as DNA, the CDR3 is TGTGCCAGCAGTTCACGGACAGGAGCCTACGAGCAGTACTTC. Translation: CASSSRTGAYEQYF.

The J gene is TRBJ1-4, the V gene TRBV20-1; 7 bases line up with TRBD1. With V trimmed by 6 bases and J by 5 bases, 6 bases remained unmatched. The CDR3 has 13 amino acids. Germline CDR1 DFQATT, CDR2 SNEGSKA (reference sequence). The CDR3 reads CSARRGVNEKLFF. In DNA form, the CDR3 reads TGCAGTGCGCGCAGGGGGGTGAATGAAAAACTGTTTTTT.

The chain has TRBV20-1 and TRBJ1-1, with D uncertain. Per germline, CDR1 DFQATT and CDR2 SNEGSKA (reference sequence). Between the trimmed V and J ends, which lost 0 bases and 1 base, there was a span of 12 bases. This CDR3 has 15 amino acids. In DNA, the CDR3 is TGCAGTGCTAGAGATAGAGGAGGGAGGAACACTGAAGCTTTCTTT. It codes for CSARDRGGRNTEAFF.

V gene TRBV3-1 combines with J gene TRBJ1-1; D is perhaps TRBD1 (5 bases). The length of the CDR3 is 16 residues. Per the germline V gene, CDR1 is LGHDT and CDR2 is YNNKEL (reference sequence). Trimming took 4 bases from V and 1 from J, leaving 16 bases between them. The CDR3 region is CASSPPGAAGNTEAFF. DNA for the CDR3: TGTGCCAGCAGCCCCCCTGGGGCAGCCGGGAACACTGAAGCTTTCTTT.

The DNA for the CDR3 is TGTGCCATCACCCCCCAACCGGCAGGGAGCGGTGAGCAGTTCTTC. This sequence encodes CAITPQPAGSGEQFF. J is TRBJ2-1 and V is TRBV10-3; tentatively, D is TRBD1 or TRBD2 (5 bases each). V was trimmed by 7 bases and J by 9 bases, leaving 22 bases between them. CDR1 is ENHRY, CDR2 SYGVKD, per germline. This CDR3 is built from 15 residues.

This clonotype was seen repeatedly, ten times or more. The chain has TRBV6-5 and TRBJ2-3; D is unclear. The CDR3 covers 12 residues. Germline V lookup: CDR1 MNHEY, CDR2 SVGAGI. V was pared by 6 bases and J by 0 bases, with 4 bases between. In DNA form, the CDR3 reads TGTGCCAGCAGGGCTAGCACAGATACGCAGTATTTT. It encodes CASRASTDTQYF.